These T cell receptor beta chains were read from a single sample in a study of Ad26.COV2.S vaccination and SARS-CoV-2 variants. Sequencing was performed with immunoSEQ multiplex PCR; in TCRdb, only in-frame clones are kept and a portion is missing. The sample holds 300,000 to 400,000 clones, 80% to 90% seen once. Material: peripheral blood, obtained in a trial of Ad26.COV2.S vaccine versus placebo. All receptors come from a person aged 18 to 59 who received the Ad26.COV2.S COVID-19 vaccine or a placebo. CDR3s include the opening cysteine and the closing phenylalanine or tryptophan. The D gene is left open where the match is weak. Expanded clones get a size class; other rows say once, few or many, or leave the size out.

d_call clone_size j_call v_call cdr3_length cdr3_nt cdr3_aa
- - TRBJ1-1 TRBV14 16 TGTGCCAGCAGCCAAATAAACCGCGACAGAAGATGTGAAGCTTTCTTT CASSQINRDRRCEAFF
- - TRBJ2-7 TRBV2 14 TGTGCCAGCAGTGAAGCGTTACTAGTCTACGAGCAGTACTTC CASSEALLVYEQYF
- once TRBJ1-3 TRBV6-2/TRBV6-3 15 TGTGCCAGCAGTTACTCTGGTGTTTCTGGAAACACCATATATTTT CASSYSGVSGNTIYF
- - TRBJ1-5 TRBV7-6 14 TGTGCCAGCAGCTTAGGGCAGGGCGATCAGCCCCAGCATTTT CASSLGQGDQPQHF
- - TRBJ1-4 TRBV25-1 15 TGTGCCAGCAGTAAATCCACCTCCCCTAATGAAAAACTGTTTTTT CASSKSTSPNEKLFF
TRBD1 - TRBJ1-5 TRBV6-5 15 TGTGCCAGCAGGGGTCTCGGGACAGGAGATCAGCCCCAGCATTTT CASRGLGTGDQPQHF
TRBD2 - TRBJ2-5 TRBV9 14 TGTGCCAGCAGCGTAGTGGGGGGAGGGGAGACCCAGTACTTC CASSVVGGGETQYF
- - TRBJ1-1 TRBV3-1/TRBV3-2 14 TGTGCCAGCAGCCTATACCGGTCGGGCACTGAAGCTTTCTTT CASSLYRSGTEAFF
TRBD2 - TRBJ2-1 TRBV6-5 15 TGTGCCAGCAGTTCTAGCGGGGGCGCGTACAATGAGCAGTTCTTC CASSSSGGAYNEQFF
- few TRBJ2-7 TRBV2 15 TGTGCCAGCAGTGCTTATCCGCTTCTCTCCTACGAGCAGTACTTC CASSAYPLLSYEQYF
- once TRBJ1-3 TRBV19 18 TGTGCCAGTAGTATAATCTTTGGATTCAGACTCTCTGGAAACACCATATATTTT CASSIIFGFRLSGNTIYF
- - TRBJ2-1 TRBV18 16 TGTGCCAGCTCACCACCGTTACAGGGTCTGTGGAATGAGCAGTTCTTC CASSPPLQGLWNEQFF
TRBD1 few TRBJ2-1 TRBV2 16 TGTGCCAGCAGTGAAGCGAAAGGGACAGACGCCAATGAGCAGTTCTTC CASSEAKGTDANEQFF
- - TRBJ2-7 TRBV27 15 TGTGCCAGCAGTTTAGCTACCCCCAGCTCCTACGAGCAGTACTTC CASSLATPSSYEQYF
- - TRBJ2-7 TRBV27 15 TGTGCCAGCAGTTTTCGGGCAGGGCCCTCCTACGAGCAGTACTTC CASSFRAGPSYEQYF
- - TRBJ1-4 TRBV27 16 TGTGCCAGCAGTTTGGGCAGGGGTACGACTAATGAAAAACTGTTTTTT CASSLGRGTTNEKLFF
- once TRBJ2-6 TRBV7-9 18 TGTGCCAGCAGCTTAGAATGGGGTAGGAGGTCTGGGGCCAACGTCCTGACTTTC CASSLEWGRRSGANVLTF
TRBD2 - TRBJ2-1 TRBV27 18 TGTGCCAGCAGTTTATTTGGACTAGCGGGAGGATCGTACAATGAGCAGTTCTTC CASSLFGLAGGSYNEQFF
- once TRBJ2-7 TRBV21-1 16 TGTGCCAGCAGCAAAGAGGGGACTAGCGGCTCCTACGAGCAGTACTTC CASSKEGTSGSYEQYF
TRBD1 - TRBJ1-4 TRBV5-6 14 TGTGCCAGCAGCTTGGACAGGGGGCCTGAAAAACTGTTTTTT CASSLDRGPEKLFF
- once TRBJ2-5 TRBV2 15 TGTGCCAGCAGCCCCGGACAGAGGGGCTTCGAGACCCAGTACTTC CASSPGQRGFETQYF
- - TRBJ1-4 TRBV11-2 12 TGTGCCAGCAGCATCGGGTATGAAAAACTGTTTTTT CASSIGYEKLFF
TRBD1 - TRBJ1-1 TRBV29-1 14 TGCAGCGCCCCGGGACAGGGGATGAACACTGAAGCTTTCTTT CSAPGQGMNTEAFF
- - TRBJ2-7 TRBV7-8 15 TGTGCCAGCAGCTTCCCACCGGGACCGGGCCCTCTTAAGTACTTC CASSFPPGPGPLKYF
TRBD2 - TRBJ2-1 TRBV6-5 14 TGTGCCAGCAGTCGGGGGGGCCGGCTCGAGGAGCAGTTCTTC CASSRGGRLEEQFF
- - TRBJ2-2 TRBV13 17 TGTGCCAGCAGCTTAGTCGCGGCGAACGCGAACACCGGGGAGCTGTTTTTT CASSLVAANANTGELFF
- - TRBJ2-1 TRBV11-3 14 TGTGCCAGCAGCTTACCGGACAACCCCGGTGAGCAGTTCTTC CASSLPDNPGEQFF
- few TRBJ2-5 TRBV29-1 11 TGCAGCGTTGTTAGGGAAGAGACCCAGTACTTC CSVVREETQYF
- - TRBJ2-5 TRBV4-1 14 TGCGCCAGCAGCCAAAGCCCCCCGGGGGAGACCCAGTACTTC CASSQSPPGETQYF
- - TRBJ2-2 TRBV7-9 15 TGTGCCAGCAGCTTAGTCCTTACGAACACCGGGGAGCTGTTTTTT CASSLVLTNTGELFF
- - TRBJ2-6 TRBV7-2 19 TGTGCCAGCAGCTCAACCCGGGAAAGACCCCTCTCTGGGGCCAACGTCCTGACTTTC CASSSTRERPLSGANVLTF
TRBD1 - TRBJ2-1 TRBV3-1/TRBV3-2 17 TGTGCCAGCAGCCAATGGCCCCCTGGGACAGGGAGGGATGAGCAGTTCTTC CASSQWPPGTGRDEQFF
- - TRBJ2-2 TRBV18 16 TGTGCCAGCTCACCGTTTACAGGCCCGAACACCGGGGAGCTGTTTTTT CASSPFTGPNTGELFF
- - TRBJ1-4 TRBV6-5 16 TGTGCCAGCAGTTACCCTAAGGAGGGAACTAATGAAAAACTGTTTTTT CASSYPKEGTNEKLFF
- - TRBJ2-1 TRBV4-3 14 TGCGCCAGCAGCCCTCGGCTAACCTACAATGAGCAGTTCTTC CASSPRLTYNEQFF
- - TRBJ2-1 TRBV28 12 TGTGCCAGCAGTTCTACCTACAATGAGCAGTTCTTC CASSSTYNEQFF
- - TRBJ1-5 TRBV7-9 14 TGTGCCAGCAGCTTAGCGCTACCGAATCAGCCCCAGCATTTT CASSLALPNQPQHF